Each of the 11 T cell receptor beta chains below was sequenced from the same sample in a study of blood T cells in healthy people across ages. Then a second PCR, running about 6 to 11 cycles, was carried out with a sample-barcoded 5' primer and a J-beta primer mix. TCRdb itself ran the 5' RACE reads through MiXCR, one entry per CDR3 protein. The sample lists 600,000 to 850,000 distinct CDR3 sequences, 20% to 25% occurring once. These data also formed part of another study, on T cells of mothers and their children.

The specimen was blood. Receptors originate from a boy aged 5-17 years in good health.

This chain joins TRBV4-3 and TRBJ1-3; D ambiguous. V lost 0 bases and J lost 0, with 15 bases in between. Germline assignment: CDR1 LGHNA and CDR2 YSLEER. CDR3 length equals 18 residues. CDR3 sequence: CASSQDITAGFSGNTIYF. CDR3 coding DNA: TGCGCCAGCAGCCAAGATATAACAGCGGGCTTCTCTGGAAACACCATATATTTT.

CDR3 nucleotides: TGTGCCATCAGTGTCGCGAACTTAAATTACTATGGCTACACCTTC. It codes for CAISVANLNYYGYTF. The chain employs TRBV10-3 and TRBJ1-2; D not certain. Germline V CDR1 and CDR2: ENHRY, SYGVKD. Trimming removed 4 bases at V and 3 bases at J, with 15 bases between. The CDR3 covers 15 residues.

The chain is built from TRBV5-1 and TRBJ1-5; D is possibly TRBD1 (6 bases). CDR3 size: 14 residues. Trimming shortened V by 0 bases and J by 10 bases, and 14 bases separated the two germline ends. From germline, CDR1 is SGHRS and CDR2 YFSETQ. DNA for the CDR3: TGCGCCAGCAGCTTGGGCCCGGGGGGGCAACCCCAGCATTTT. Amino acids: CASSLGPGGQPQHF.

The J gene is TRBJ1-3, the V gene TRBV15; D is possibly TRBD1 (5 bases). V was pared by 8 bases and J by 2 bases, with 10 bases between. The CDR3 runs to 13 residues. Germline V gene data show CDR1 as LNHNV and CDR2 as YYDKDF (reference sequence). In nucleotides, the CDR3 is TGTGCCACCTGGCAGGGCCCTGGAAACACCATATATTTT. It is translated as CATWQGPGNTIYF.

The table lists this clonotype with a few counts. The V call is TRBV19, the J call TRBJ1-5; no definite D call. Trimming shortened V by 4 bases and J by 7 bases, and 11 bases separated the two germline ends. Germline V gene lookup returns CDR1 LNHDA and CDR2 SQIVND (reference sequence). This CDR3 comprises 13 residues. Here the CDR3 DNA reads TGTGCCAGTAGTAGGAGGGCGGACCAGCCCCAGCATTTT. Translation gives CASSRRADQPQHF.

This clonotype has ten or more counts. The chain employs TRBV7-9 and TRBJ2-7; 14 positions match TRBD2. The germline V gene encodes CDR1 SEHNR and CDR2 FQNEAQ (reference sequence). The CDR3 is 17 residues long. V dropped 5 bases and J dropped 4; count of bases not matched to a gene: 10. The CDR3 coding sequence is TGTGCCAGCAGCAAGGGACTAGCGGGAGAAGGTTCTTACGAGCAGTACTTC. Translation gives CASSKGLAGEGSYEQYF.

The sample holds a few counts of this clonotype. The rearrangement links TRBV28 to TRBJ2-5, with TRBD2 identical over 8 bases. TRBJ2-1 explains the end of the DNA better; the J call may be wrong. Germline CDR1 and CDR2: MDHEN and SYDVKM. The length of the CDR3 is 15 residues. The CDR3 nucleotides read TGTGCCAGCAGTTTGGAGGGCGGGAGGAGCTATGAGCAGTTCTTC. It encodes CASSLEGGRSYEQFF.

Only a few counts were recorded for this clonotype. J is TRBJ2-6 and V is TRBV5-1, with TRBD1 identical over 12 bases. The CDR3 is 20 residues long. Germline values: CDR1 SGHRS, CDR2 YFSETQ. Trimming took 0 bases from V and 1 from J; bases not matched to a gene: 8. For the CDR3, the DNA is TGCGCCAGCAGCTTGGCCAAGGGACAGGGGGCGAAGTCTGGGGCCAACGTCCTGACTTTC. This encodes CASSLAKGQGAKSGANVLTF.

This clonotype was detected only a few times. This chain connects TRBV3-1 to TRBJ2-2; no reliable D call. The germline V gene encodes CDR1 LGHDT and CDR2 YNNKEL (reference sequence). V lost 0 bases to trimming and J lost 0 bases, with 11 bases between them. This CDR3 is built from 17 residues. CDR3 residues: CASSQDRFSSNTGELFF. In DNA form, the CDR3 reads TGTGCCAGCAGCCAAGATCGGTTCAGCTCGAACACCGGGGAGCTGTTTTTT.

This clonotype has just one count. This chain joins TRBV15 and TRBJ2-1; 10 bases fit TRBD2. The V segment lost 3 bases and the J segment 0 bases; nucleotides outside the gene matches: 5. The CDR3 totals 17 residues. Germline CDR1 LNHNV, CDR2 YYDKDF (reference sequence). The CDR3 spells CATSSTSGVSSYNEQFF. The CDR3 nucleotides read TGTGCCACCAGCAGCACTAGCGGGGTGAGCTCCTACAATGAGCAGTTCTTC.

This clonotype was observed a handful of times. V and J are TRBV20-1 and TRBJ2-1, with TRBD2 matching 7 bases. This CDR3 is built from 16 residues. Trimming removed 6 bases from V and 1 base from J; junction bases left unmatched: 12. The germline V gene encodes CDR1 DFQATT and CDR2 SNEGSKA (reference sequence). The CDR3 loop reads CSARSQSGESYNEQFF. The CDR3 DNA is TGCAGTGCCAGGAGTCAGAGCGGGGAATCCTACAATGAGCAGTTCTTC.